Included here is one T cell receptor (beta chain) sequence, with context. This receptor's antigen is unknown. Base-call qualities are not available, and no considerably larger clone is one nucleotide away. The time point label corresponds to: baseline before first vaccination. Vaccinee samples came from UK trials COV001 and COV002, including a single-blind randomized controlled phase 2/3 trial of AZD1222 (ChAdOx1 nCoV-19) in healthy adults. Trial participant PBMC samples were collected at day 0 and day 28 after the second dose for TCRbeta chain sequencing. These data belong to a study of T cell responses to AZD1222 COVID-19 vaccine (dated by TCRdb to the early 2020s). With regard to the full study: AZD1222 recipients given second doses at about 4 weeks or at about 12 weeks were pooled, since spike-specific TCR depth and breadth were not found to differ between the two schedules. TCR sequencing was performed for more than 230 trial participants, of whom 207 were given two doses of AZD1222 and about 25 were given two doses of MenACWY control vaccine. Trial participants were enrolled into age subgroups of 18-55, 56-69 and 70-plus years, which contained around 150, 28 and 57 TCR-sequenced participants, respectively.

The germline V gene provides CDR1 MNHEY and CDR2 SVGEGT. V is clipped by 2 bases and J by 8 bases, and the sequence between their germline boundaries is 9 bases long. CDR3 length: 12 amino acids, cysteine to phenylalanine. Just the 36-base CDR3 DNA is kept, in frame starting at base 1. The CDR3 regions of human TCRbeta chains were analyzed by immunosequencing. The original methods were these. Repertoire TCRs were checked for matches against a reference library of SARS-CoV-2-specific TCRs that had been generated using the MIRA antigen-specificity platform. Breadth was defined as the fraction of unique TCRs that were SARS-CoV-2-associated, and depth was defined as the fraction of total T cells that were SARS-CoV-2-associated. Using the MIRA data, each spike-specific TCR was assigned both to the spike region to which the TCR was reactive and to a CD4 or CD8 class. Log10-transformed breadth and depth values were compared by one-way ANOVA with Sidak's multiple comparisons tests. TCRdb holds this immuneACCESS table with in-frame rearrangements only. Some clones are missing; in checked studies, unresolved V genes explain under half, and the rest has no known cause. V and J calls and clone size are as listed in that table; D and trimming were resolved from the DNA. Across this sample there are approximately 110,000 clones, with over 75% seen only once. Of the sample, roughly 1.1% is held by the ten largest clones.

The study at large found these results: Nearly half of unique spike-specific TCRs reportedly recognized epitopes outside regions mutated in the B.1.351 and B.1.1.7 variants. CD4 TCRs associated with the vaccine covered the entire spike protein, and the dominant responses were in regions 160-218 and 743-854. In the small 56-69-year group, the increase in depth fell short of significance, most likely because of low power. Conclusions about previously exposed vaccinees are limited, since just five or six AZD1222 recipients were seropositive for SARS-CoV-2 at baseline. Spike-specific TCR breadth and depth rose significantly after two AZD1222 doses compared with day 0 and with MenACWY recipients. Participants were mostly white British, with more females than males. The authors suggested clonal diversity may have been underestimated. Because no samples from the day 14 peak response were available, repertoires could be characterized only after the peak T cell response.

This TCR was sampled from an adult in good health. The chain is assembled from TRBV6-2 or TRBV6-3 and TRBJ1-2; the D gene is not confidently resolved. The source was peripheral blood, collected on day 0 of AZD1222 vaccination. The CDR3 loop reads CASSYPIRGYTF. The nucleotide sequence is given as TGTGCCAGCAGTTACCCCATAAGGGGCTACACCTTC.